The 13 T cell receptor beta chains below come from one sample, sequenced in a study of Ad26.COV2.S vaccination and SARS-CoV-2 variants. Profiled with immunoSEQ multiplex PCR; TCRdb holds only in-frame clones, not every one. This table has 300,000 to 400,000 clones, under 95% appearing once. The sequenced sample was peripheral blood, obtained after recovery from COVID-19. These receptor sequences come from a human donor who had recovered from COVID-19.

V is TRBV5-1 and J is TRBJ2-1, with D hard to call. Germline V CDR1 and CDR2: SGHRS, YFSETQ. The CDR3 extends over 16 amino acids. The V gene lost 0 bases and the J gene lost 1 base, with 11 bases spanning the gap. In DNA form, the CDR3 reads TGCGCCAGCAGCTTGGGTCCTAGGGCGTCCTACAATGAGCAGTTCTTC. This encodes CASSLGPRASYNEQFF.

The CDR3 nucleotides read TGTGCCAGCAGCTTAGCGACAGGGGTCATTCACACTGAAGCTTTCTTT. This encodes CASSLATGVIHTEAFF. V and J are TRBV7-6 and TRBJ1-1, with 8 bases aligning to TRBD1. The CDR3 is 16 amino acids. Looked up from germline, CDR1 is SGHVS and CDR2 is FNYEAQ. Trimming cost V 0 bases and J 3 bases; bases outside gene matches: 6.

The genes are TRBV27 and TRBJ1-2; tentatively, D is TRBD1 (5 bases). The CDR3 extends over 14 amino acids. Germline lookup yields CDR1 MNHEY and CDR2 SMNVEV (reference sequence). V gave up 6 bases and J gave up 1 base, with 12 bases separating them. The CDR3 protein is CASSQGTYNYGYTF. DNA for the CDR3: TGTGCCAGCAGCCAAGGGACGTATAACTATGGCTACACCTTC.

This chain joins TRBV4-2 and TRBJ2-1, with 7 bases lining up with TRBD2. The length of the CDR3 is 18 residues. The V and J ends lost 1 base and 0 bases, in that order; junction bases with no gene match: 9. CDR1 and CDR2 (germline): LGHNA, YNFKEQ. The CDR3 loop reads CASSQGDQRGVSYNEQFF. CDR3 nucleotide sequence: TGTGCCAGCAGCCAAGGAGATCAGCGGGGCGTCTCCTACAATGAGCAGTTCTTC.

V usage is TRBV5-5 and J usage is TRBJ1-1; D is uncertain. Germline-derived CDR1 and CDR2 are SGHKS and YYEKEE (reference sequence). The CDR3 is made up of 14 amino acids. The V end was cut by 0 bases, the J end by 1 base, with 7 bases between. CDR3 nucleotide sequence: TGTGCCAGCAGCTTGGGGCTGACGAACACTGAAGCTTTCTTT. It codes for CASSLGLTNTEAFF.

This chain uses TRBV11-3 with TRBJ2-3; D is uncertain. Looked up from germline, CDR1 is SGHNT and CDR2 is YENEEA. V was trimmed by 5 bases and J by 6 bases, leaving 12 bases between them. This CDR3 comprises 13 residues. The CDR3, as DNA: TGTGCCAGCAGCGAGAGAATAACGGATACGCAGTATTTT. This translates into CASSERITDTQYF.

V and J are TRBV18 and TRBJ1-2; perhaps TRBD1 as D (6 bases). The CDR3 loop spans 17 amino acids. Germline CDR1 reads KGHSH; CDR2 reads LQKENI. The ends were cut back, 4 bases at V and 0 bases at J, with 18 bases in the middle. The CDR3 spells CASSQSVVQGPNYGYTF. The CDR3, as DNA: TGTGCCAGCTCACAATCCGTGGTACAGGGACCTAACTATGGCTACACCTTC.

CDR3 nucleotide sequence: TGTGCCAGTAGTACTTACAGGGACAACACTGAAGCTTTCTTT. As protein: CASSTYRDNTEAFF. This chain uses TRBV19 with TRBJ1-1, with a tentative D call TRBD1 (6 bases). Germline CDR1 and CDR2: LNHDA and SQIVND (reference sequence). V lost 4 bases to trimming and J lost 2 bases, with 11 bases between them. The CDR3 sequence is 14 residues long.

The chain links TRBV5-1 to TRBJ2-2; 7 bases map to TRBD1. The CDR3 is 15 residues long. Germline V gene data show CDR1 as SGHRS and CDR2 as YFSETQ. J was trimmed by 0 bases and V by 7 bases; bases with no gene match: 6. CDR3 in amino acids: CASWDSPPNTGELFF. DNA for the CDR3: TGCGCCAGCTGGGACAGCCCCCCGAACACCGGGGAGCTGTTTTTT. The full variable domain, its missing parts supplied by reference TRBV5-1 and TRBJ2-2, is KAGVTQTPRYLIKTRGQQVTLSCSPISGHRSVSWYQQTPGQGLQFLFEYFSETQRNKGNFPGRFSGRQFSNSRSEMNVSTLELGDSALYLCASWDSPPNTGELFFGEGSRLTVL.

The chain combines TRBV7-9 with TRBJ2-3; D might be TRBD2 (5 bases). The V gene's germline CDR1 is SEHNR and CDR2 FQNEAQ (reference sequence). The CDR3 runs to 12 residues. Between the trimmed V and J ends, which lost 3 bases and 5 bases, there was a span of 6 bases. The CDR3, as DNA: TGTGCCAGCAGCTTCGGGGTAGATACGCAGTATTTT. This codes for CASSFGVDTQYF.

The chain couples TRBV5-1 to TRBJ2-7; 9 nucleotides match TRBD1. V gave up 4 bases and J gave up 6 bases; unmatched junction bases: 8. CDR3 length: 14 residues. CDR1 and CDR2 from the germline V gene are SGHRS and YFSETQ. The CDR3 sequence is CASSLTTGGREQYF. The CDR3 coding sequence is TGCGCCAGCAGCCTTACAACAGGGGGCCGCGAGCAGTACTTC.

V and J are TRBV7-2 and TRBJ2-2; a possible D gene is TRBD1 (6 bases). The V end lost 3 bases, the J end lost 2 bases, and 19 bases lay between the germline ends. The CDR3 has 18 amino acids. Germline V lookup: CDR1 SGHTA, CDR2 FQGNSA. Here the CDR3 reads CASSFPPATGHNTGELFF. In nucleotides, the CDR3 is TGTGCCAGCAGCTTCCCCCCGGCTACGGGACACAACACCGGGGAGCTGTTTTTT.

This clone appeared once. The genes are TRBV6-5 and TRBJ2-7; weak D call: TRBD1 (6 bases). Per the germline V gene, CDR1 is MNHEY and CDR2 is SVGAGI. CDR3 size: 12 residues. V was shortened by 6 bases and J by 2 bases, with 8 bases between the two germline ends. This CDR3 is CASSPGAYEQYF. DNA of the CDR3: TGTGCCAGCAGCCCAGGGGCCTACGAGCAGTACTTC.